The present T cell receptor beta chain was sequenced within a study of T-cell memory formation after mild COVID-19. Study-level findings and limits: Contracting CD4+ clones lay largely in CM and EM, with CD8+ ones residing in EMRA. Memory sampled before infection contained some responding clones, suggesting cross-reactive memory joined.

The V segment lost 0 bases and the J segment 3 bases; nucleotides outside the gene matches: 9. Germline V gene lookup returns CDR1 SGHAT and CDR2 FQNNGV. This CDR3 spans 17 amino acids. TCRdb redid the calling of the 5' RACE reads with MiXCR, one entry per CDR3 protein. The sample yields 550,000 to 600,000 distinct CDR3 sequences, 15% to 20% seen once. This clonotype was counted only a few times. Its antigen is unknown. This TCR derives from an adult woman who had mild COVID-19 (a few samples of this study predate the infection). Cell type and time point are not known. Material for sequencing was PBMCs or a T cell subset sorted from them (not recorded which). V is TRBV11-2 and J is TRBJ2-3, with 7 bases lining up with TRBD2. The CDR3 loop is CASSLDLGGGPTDTQYF. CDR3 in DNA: TGTGCCAGCAGCTTAGACCTCGGGGGAGGGCCGACAGATACGCAGTATTTT.